This T cell receptor beta chain was documented in a study of T-cell memory formation after mild COVID-19. Overall study results and limits: SARS-CoV-2 specificity of second-wave clones peaking day 37 was unconfirmed.

V was pared by 5 bases and J by 5 bases, with 15 bases between. CDR3 length: 15 residues. Germline CDR1 is LNHDA and CDR2 is SQIVND (reference sequence). Each CDR3 protein gets one entry after TCRdb re-called the 5' RACE reads with MiXCR. The data show about 320,000 distinct CDR3 sequences, over 11% seen once. Points on this clonotype: Its specificity is not known.

The origin of this receptor is a man aged 18 to 30 who had mild COVID-19 (a few samples of this study predate the infection). Cell type and time point are not known. The chain has TRBV19 and TRBJ1-4; D not resolved. Sequencing used PBMCs or a T cell subset sorted from them (not recorded which). The CDR3 loop is CASSPWTELNEKLFF. The CDR3, as DNA: TGTGCCAGTAGTCCCTGGACGGAACTGAATGAAAAACTGTTTTTT.